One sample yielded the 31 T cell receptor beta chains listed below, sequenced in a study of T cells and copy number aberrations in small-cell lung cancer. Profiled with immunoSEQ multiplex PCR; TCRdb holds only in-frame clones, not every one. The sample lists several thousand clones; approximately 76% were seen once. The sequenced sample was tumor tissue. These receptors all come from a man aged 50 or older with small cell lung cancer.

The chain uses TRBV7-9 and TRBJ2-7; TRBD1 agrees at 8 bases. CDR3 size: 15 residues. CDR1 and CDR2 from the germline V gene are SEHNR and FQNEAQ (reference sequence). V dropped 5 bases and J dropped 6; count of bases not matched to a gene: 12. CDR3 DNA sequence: TGTGCCAGCAGCCTTACAGGGGGTTCGCTCTCCGAGCAGTACTTC. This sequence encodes CASSLTGGSLSEQYF.

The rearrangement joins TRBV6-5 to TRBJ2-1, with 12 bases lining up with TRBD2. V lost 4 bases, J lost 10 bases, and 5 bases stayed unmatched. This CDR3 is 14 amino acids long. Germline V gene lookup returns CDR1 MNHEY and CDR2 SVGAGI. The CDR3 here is CASSFGLAGSEQFF. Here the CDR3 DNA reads TGTGCCAGCAGTTTTGGACTAGCGGGAAGCGAGCAGTTCTTC.

Here the CDR3 DNA reads TGCGCCAGCAGCTTGCCACAGGATCGAGCTCTTCTGGATACGCAGTATTTT. This codes for CASSLPQDRALLDTQYF. The V and J genes are TRBV5-1 and TRBJ2-3; D is possibly TRBD1 (5 bases). Germline values: CDR1 SGHRS, CDR2 YFSETQ. V was shortened by 1 base and J by 6 bases, with 21 bases between the two germline ends. This CDR3 comprises 17 residues.

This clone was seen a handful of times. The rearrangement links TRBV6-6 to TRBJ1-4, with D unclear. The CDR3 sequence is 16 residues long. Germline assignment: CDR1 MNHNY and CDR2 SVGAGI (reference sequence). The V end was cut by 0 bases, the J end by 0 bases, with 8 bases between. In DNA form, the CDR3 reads TGTGCCAGCAGTTACTCGAGAAGCGCAACTAATGAAAAACTGTTTTTT. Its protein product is CASSYSRSATNEKLFF.

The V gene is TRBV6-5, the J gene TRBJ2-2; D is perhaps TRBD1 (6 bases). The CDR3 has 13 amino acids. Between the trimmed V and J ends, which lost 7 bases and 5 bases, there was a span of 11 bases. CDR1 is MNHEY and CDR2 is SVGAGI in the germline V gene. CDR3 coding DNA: TGTGCCAGCACCATAGGGGGAACCGGGGAGCTGTTTTTT. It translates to CASTIGGTGELFF.

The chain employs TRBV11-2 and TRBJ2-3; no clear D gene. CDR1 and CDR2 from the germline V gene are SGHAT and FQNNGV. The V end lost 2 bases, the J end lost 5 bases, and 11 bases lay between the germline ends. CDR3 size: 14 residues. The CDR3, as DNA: TGTGCCAGCAGCTTACGCGCTTCAGGAGATACGCAGTATTTT. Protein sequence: CASSLRASGDTQYF.

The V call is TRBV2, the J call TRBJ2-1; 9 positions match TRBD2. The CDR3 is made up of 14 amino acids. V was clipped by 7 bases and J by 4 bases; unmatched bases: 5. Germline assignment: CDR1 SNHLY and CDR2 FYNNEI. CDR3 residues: CASIRAGGYNEQFF. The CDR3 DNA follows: TGTGCCAGCATTAGGGCGGGAGGGTACAATGAGCAGTTCTTC.

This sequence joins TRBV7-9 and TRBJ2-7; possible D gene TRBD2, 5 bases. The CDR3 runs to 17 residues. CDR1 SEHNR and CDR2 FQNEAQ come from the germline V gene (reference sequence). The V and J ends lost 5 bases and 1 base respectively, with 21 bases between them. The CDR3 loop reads CASSPESRRLESYEQYF. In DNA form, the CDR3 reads TGTGCCAGCAGCCCTGAAAGTAGGAGGCTTGAATCCTACGAGCAGTACTTC.

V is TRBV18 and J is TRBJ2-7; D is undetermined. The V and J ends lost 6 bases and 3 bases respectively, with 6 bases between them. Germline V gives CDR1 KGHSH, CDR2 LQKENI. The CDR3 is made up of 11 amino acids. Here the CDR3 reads CASSLRYEQYF. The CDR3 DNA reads TGTGCCAGCTCCCTCCGCTACGAGCAGTACTTC.

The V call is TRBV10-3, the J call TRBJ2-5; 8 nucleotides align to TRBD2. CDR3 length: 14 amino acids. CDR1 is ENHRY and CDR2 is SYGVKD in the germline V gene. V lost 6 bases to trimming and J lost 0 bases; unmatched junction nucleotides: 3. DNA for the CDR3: TGTGCCATCAGAGGACTAGCCGACCAAGAGACCCAGTACTTC. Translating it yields CAIRGLADQETQYF.

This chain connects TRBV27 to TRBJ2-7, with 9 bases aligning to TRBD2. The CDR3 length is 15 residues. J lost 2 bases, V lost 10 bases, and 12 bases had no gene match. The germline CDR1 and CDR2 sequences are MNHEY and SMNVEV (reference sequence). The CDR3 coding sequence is TGTGCCATAGCTCCAATAGCGGGAGCCACCTACGAGCAGTACTTC. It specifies CAIAPIAGATYEQYF.

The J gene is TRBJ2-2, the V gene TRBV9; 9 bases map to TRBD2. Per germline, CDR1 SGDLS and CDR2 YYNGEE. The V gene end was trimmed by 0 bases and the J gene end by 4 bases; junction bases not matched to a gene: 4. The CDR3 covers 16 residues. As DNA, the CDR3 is TGTGCCAGCAGCGTAGGCGGGAGGGCGGGCACCGGGGAGCTGTTTTTT. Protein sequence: CASSVGGRAGTGELFF.

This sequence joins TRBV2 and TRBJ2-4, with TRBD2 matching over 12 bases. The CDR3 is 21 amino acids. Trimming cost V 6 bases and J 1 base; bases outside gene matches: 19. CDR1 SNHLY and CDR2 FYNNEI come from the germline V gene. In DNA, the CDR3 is TGTGCCAGCAGCAATACGCCGAGACTAGCGGGAGTAGAGGCGGCCAAAAACATTCAGTACTTC. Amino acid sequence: CASSNTPRLAGVEAAKNIQYF.

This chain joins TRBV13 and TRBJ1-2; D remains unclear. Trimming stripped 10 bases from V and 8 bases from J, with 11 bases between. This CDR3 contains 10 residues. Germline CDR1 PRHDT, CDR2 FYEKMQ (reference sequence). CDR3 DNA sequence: TGTGCCATCTCCGACTTGGGCTACACCTTC. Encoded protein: CAISDLGYTF. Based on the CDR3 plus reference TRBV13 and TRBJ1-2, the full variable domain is AAGVIQSPRHLIKEKRETATLKCYPIPRHDTVYWYQQGPGQDPQFLISFYEKMQSDKGSIPDRFSAQQFSDYHSELNMSSLELGDSALYFCAISDLGYTFGSGTRLTVV.

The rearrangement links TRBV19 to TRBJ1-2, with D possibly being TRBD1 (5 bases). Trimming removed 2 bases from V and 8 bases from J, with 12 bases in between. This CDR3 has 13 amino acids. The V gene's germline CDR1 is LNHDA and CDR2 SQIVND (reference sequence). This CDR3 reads CASSIRSRAGYTF. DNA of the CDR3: TGTGCCAGTAGTATAAGGAGCAGGGCGGGCTACACCTTC.

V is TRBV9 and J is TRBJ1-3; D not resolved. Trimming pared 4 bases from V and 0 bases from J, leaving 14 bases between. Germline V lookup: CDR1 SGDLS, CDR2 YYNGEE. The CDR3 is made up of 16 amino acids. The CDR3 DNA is TGTGCCAGCAGCCCTGACCCCCGGGGCTCTGGAAACACCATATATTTT. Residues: CASSPDPRGSGNTIYF.

CDR3: CASSLGRDQPQHF. The CDR3 DNA follows: TGTGCCAGCAGCTTGGGGCGAGATCAGCCCCAGCATTTT. The V call is TRBV7-9, the J call TRBJ1-5; tentative D call: TRBD1 (5 bases). Trimming took 3 bases from V and 5 from J, leaving 8 bases between them. Germline values: CDR1 SEHNR, CDR2 FQNEAQ (reference sequence). CDR3 length equals 13 residues.

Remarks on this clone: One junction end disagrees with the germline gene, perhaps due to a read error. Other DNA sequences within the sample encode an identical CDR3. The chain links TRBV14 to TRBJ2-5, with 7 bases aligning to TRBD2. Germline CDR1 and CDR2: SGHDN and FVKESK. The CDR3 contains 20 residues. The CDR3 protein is CASSQDLVFLKGRDQETQYF. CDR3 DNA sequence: TGTGCCAGCAGCCAAGATCTTGTCTTTTTGAAAGGGAGGGACCAAGAAACCCAGTACTTC. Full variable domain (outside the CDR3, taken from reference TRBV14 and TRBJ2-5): EAGVTQFPSHSVIEKGQTVTLRCDPISGHDNLYWYRRVMGKEIKFLLHFVKESKQDESGMPNNRFLAERTGGTYSTLKVQPAELEDSGVYFCASSQDLVFLKGRDQETQYFGPGTRLLVL.

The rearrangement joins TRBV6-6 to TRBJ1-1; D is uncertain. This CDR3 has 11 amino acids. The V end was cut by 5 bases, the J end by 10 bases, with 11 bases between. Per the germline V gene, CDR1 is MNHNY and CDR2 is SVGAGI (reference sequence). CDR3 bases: TGTGCCAGCAGTCGGCGGTTCGGAGCTTTCTTT. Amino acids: CASSRRFGAFF.

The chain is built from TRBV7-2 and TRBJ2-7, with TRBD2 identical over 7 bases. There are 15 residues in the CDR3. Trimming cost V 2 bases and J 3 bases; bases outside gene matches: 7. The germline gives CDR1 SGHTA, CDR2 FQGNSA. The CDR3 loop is CASSLWPSGSYEQYF. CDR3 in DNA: TGTGCCAGCAGCTTATGGCCTAGCGGAAGCTACGAGCAGTACTTC. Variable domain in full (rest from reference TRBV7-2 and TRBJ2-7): GAGVSQSPSNKVTEKGKDVELRCDPISGHTALYWYRQSLGQGLEFLIYFQGNSAPDKSGLPSDRFSAERTGGSVSTLTIQRTQQEDSAVYLCASSLWPSGSYEQYFGPGTRLTVT.

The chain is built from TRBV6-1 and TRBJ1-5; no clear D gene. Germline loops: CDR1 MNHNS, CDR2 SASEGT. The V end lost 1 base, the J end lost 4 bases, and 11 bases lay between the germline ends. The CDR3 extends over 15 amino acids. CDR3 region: CASSEVIGPNQPQHF. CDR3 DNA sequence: TGTGCCAGCAGTGAAGTCATAGGGCCAAATCAGCCCCAGCATTTT.

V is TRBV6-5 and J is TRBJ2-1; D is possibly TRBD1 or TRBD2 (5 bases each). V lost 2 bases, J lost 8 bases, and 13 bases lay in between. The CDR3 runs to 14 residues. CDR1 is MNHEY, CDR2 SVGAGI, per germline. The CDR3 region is CASSYRGRDDEQFF. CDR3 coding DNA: TGTGCCAGCAGTTACCGGGGCAGGGACGATGAGCAGTTCTTC.

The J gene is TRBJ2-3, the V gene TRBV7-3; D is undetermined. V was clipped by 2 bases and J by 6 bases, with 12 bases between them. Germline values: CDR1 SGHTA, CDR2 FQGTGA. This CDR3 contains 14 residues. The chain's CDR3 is CASSLVPSRDTQYF. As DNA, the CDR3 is TGTGCCAGCAGCTTAGTGCCCTCCCGGGATACGCAGTATTTT.

In DNA form, the CDR3 reads TGTGCCATCAGTGAGTGGGGACAGGCTGCGGACACCGGGGAGCTGTTTTTT. This encodes CAISEWGQAADTGELFF. This rearrangement joins TRBV10-3 to TRBJ2-2; 8 nucleotides match TRBD1. The CDR3 contains 17 residues. The J segment lost 3 bases and the V segment lost 1 base, leaving 7 bases of the junction unmatched. Germline assignment: CDR1 ENHRY and CDR2 SYGVKD.

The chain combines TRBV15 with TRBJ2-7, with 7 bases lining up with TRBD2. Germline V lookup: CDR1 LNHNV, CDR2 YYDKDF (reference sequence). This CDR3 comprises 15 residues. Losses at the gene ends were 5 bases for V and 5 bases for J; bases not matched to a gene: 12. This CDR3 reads CATSEGRELYHEQYF. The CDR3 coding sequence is TGTGCCACCAGCGAAGGGAGGGAGTTGTACCACGAGCAGTACTTC.

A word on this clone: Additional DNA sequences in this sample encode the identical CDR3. The CDR3 is CASSEGTGGNEKLFF. As DNA, the CDR3 is TGTGCCAGCAGTGAGGGAACCGGGGGAAATGAAAAACTGTTTTTT. This chain connects TRBV25-1 to TRBJ1-4, with TRBD1 as a possible D gene (5 bases). Deletions cut 3 bases from V and 5 bases from J, with 13 bases between. The CDR3 has 15 residues. Per the germline V gene, CDR1 is MGHDK and CDR2 is SYGVNS.

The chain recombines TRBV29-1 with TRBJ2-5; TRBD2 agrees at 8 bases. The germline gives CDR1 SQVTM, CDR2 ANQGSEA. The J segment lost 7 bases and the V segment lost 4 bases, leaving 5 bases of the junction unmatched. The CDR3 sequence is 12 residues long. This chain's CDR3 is CSVGRAGGTQYF. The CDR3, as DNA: TGCAGCGTTGGGAGGGCGGGGGGGACCCAGTACTTC. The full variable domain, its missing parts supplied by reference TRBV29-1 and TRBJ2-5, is SAVISQKPSRDICQRGTSLTIQCQVDSQVTMMFWYRQQPGQSLTLIATANQGSEATYESGFVIDKFPISRPNLTFSTLTVSNMSPEDSSIYLCSVGRAGGTQYFGPGTRLLVL.

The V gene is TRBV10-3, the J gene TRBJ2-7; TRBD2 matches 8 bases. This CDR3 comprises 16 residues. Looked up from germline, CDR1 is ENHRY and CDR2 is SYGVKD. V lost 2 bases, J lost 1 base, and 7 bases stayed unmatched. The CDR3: CAISEKSGSKSYEQYF. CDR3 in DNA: TGTGCCATCAGTGAGAAAAGCGGGAGTAAGTCCTACGAGCAGTACTTC.

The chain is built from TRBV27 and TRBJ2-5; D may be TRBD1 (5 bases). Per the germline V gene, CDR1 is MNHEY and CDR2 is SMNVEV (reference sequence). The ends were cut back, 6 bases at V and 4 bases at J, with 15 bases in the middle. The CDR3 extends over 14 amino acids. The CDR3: CASSVSTRVETQYF. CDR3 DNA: TGTGCCAGCAGCGTCTCGACCAGGGTAGAGACCCAGTACTTC.

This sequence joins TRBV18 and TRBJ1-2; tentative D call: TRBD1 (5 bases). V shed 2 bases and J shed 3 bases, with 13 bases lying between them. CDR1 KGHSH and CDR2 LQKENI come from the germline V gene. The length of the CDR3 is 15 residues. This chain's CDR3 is CASSPAAGPYYGYTF. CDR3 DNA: TGTGCCAGCTCACCAGCGGCAGGGCCGTACTATGGCTACACCTTC.

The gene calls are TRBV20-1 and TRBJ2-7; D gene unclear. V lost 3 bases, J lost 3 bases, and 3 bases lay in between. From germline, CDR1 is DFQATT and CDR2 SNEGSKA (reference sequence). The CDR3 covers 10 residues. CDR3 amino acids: CSASGYEQYF. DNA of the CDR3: TGCAGTGCTAGCGGCTACGAGCAGTACTTC.